These T cell receptor beta chains were read from a single sample in a study of cytomegalovirus exposure and HLA in healthy donors. Data came from immunoSEQ multiplex PCR; TCRdb stores just in-frame clones and leaves some out. The table includes around 140,000 clones, less than 90% detected once. The sequenced sample consisted of PBMCs. The origin of the receptors is a man aged 40-49 years in good health and CMV-seronegative. The CDR3 runs from the conserved cysteine through the conserved F or W. A D gene is named only where the DNA matches it firmly. Size is stated for part of the rows, as once, few or many counts, or as a class when the clone is expanded.

. TRBJ2-1 TRBV27 TRBD2 CASNLYPPGRAGRNEQFF TGTGCCAGCAACCTTTATCCCCCCGGGAGGGCCGGGAGAAATGAGCAGTTCTTC
. TRBJ1-6 TRBV13 . CASTSSQGLSPLHF TGTGCCAGCACCTCATCCCAGGGGCTTTCACCCCTCCACTTT
. TRBJ2-7 TRBV19 . CASSIGSYEQYF TGTGCCAGTAGTATCGGGTCCTACGAGCAGTACTTC
once TRBJ1-5 TRBV19 . CASSKTGSNQPQHF TGTGCCAGTAGTAAAACAGGGAGCAATCAGCCCCAGCATTTT
. TRBJ2-5 TRBV7-6 TRBD2 CASSLNSPLAGNQETQYF TGTGCCAGCAGCTTAAATTCTCCACTAGCGGGGAATCAAGAGACCCAGTACTTC
. TRBJ2-7 TRBV7-9 TRBD2 CSSSRTSGRASYEQYF TGTTCCAGCAGCAGGACTAGCGGGAGGGCCAGCTACGAGCAGTACTTC
. TRBJ2-1 TRBV7-6 TRBD1 CASSLGPGGDEQFF TGTGCCAGCAGCTTAGGACCAGGGGGAGATGAGCAGTTCTTC
. TRBJ1-2 TRBV10-3 TRBD1 CAISESRDRDGYTF TGTGCCATCAGTGAGTCGAGGGACAGGGACGGCTACACCTTC
. TRBJ1-2 TRBV9 . CASSVGIGYGYTF TGTGCCAGCAGCGTAGGAATCGGGTATGGCTACACCTTC
once TRBJ1-4 TRBV19 . CASSIGGYGEKLFF TGTGCCAGTAGTATCGGAGGGTATGGCGAAAAACTGTTTTTT
. TRBJ2-3 TRBV29-1 TRBD2 CSGKPGLAADTQYF TGCAGCGGAAAACCGGGACTAGCGGCAGATACGCAGTATTTT
. TRBJ1-1 TRBV6-1 . CASSRTGNTEAFF TGTGCCAGCAGTCGAACAGGGAACACTGAAGCTTTCTTT
. TRBJ2-7 TRBV25-1 . CASSIVAEVGQYF TGTGCCAGCAGTATCGTGGCAGAGGTCGGGCAGTACTTC
. TRBJ2-1 TRBV19 . CASSTLNEQFF TGTGCCAGTAGTACCCTTAATGAGCAGTTCTTC
few TRBJ1-1 TRBV19 TRBD1 CATSPGTGEAFF TGTGCCACTTCACCAGGGACAGGTGAAGCTTTCTTT
. TRBJ2-7 TRBV7-8 TRBD2 CASSLGLAIYEQYF TGTGCCAGCAGCTTGGGACTAGCTATCTACGAGCAGTACTTC
. TRBJ2-1 TRBV6-6 TRBD1 CASRLGQGGHEQFF TGTGCCAGCAGACTCGGACAGGGCGGACATGAGCAGTTCTTC
. TRBJ1-6 TRBV7-6 . CASSLARPGQHSPLHF TGTGCCAGCAGCTTAGCCCGTCCAGGGCAGCATTCACCCCTCCACTTT
. TRBJ1-5 TRBV27 TRBD1 CASSQQGDGQPQHF TGTGCCAGCAGCCAACAGGGGGACGGTCAGCCCCAGCATTTT
. TRBJ1-4 TRBV4-3 . CASSPPGIRNEKLFF TGCGCCAGCAGCCCCCCCGGAATCAGGAACGAAAAACTGTTTTTT
. TRBJ2-5 TRBV2 TRBD1 CASSGQRTGGTQYF TGTGCCAGCAGTGGACAGAGGACAGGGGGGACCCAGTACTTC
. TRBJ2-4 TRBV6-7 . CASSPRRGRQNIQYF TGTGCCAGCAGCCCCAGGCGAGGGAGGCAAAACATTCAGTACTTC
. TRBJ1-2 TRBV2 . CASRLERYTF TGTGCCAGCCGCCTCGAGCGCTACACCTTC
few TRBJ2-7 TRBV5-1 . CASSLDQATYEQYF TGCGCCAGCAGCTTGGATCAGGCGACCTACGAGCAGTACTTC
. TRBJ2-2 TRBV29-1 TRBD2 CSSGLAGGAGELFF TGCAGCTCGGGACTAGCGGGAGGGGCCGGGGAGCTGTTTTTT
. TRBJ2-7 TRBV4-3 TRBD1 CASSQDRTGSYEQYF TGCGCCAGCAGCCAAGATCGGACAGGATCCTACGAGCAGTACTTC
. TRBJ1-3 TRBV5-6 TRBD1 CASSSTGAGNTIYF TGTGCCAGCAGCTCGACAGGGGCTGGAAACACCATATATTTT
. TRBJ2-7 TRBV5-1 . CASSHSYEQYF TGCGCCAGCAGCCACTCATACGAGCAGTACTTC
. TRBJ2-5 TRBV5-4 TRBD1 CASSFPGQGAQETQYF TGTGCCAGCAGCTTTCCGGGACAGGGGGCCCAAGAGACCCAGTACTTC
once TRBJ2-3 TRBV19 . CASSIDPTEDTQYF TGTGCCAGTAGTATAGACCCGACGGAGGATACGCAGTATTTT
. TRBJ2-2 TRBV28 . CASMYSGTGELFF TGTGCCAGCATGTATAGCGGTACCGGGGAGCTGTTTTTT
once TRBJ1-1 TRBV30 . CAWRPGHPNTEAFF TGTGCCTGGAGACCGGGACACCCGAACACTGAAGCTTTCTTT
. TRBJ1-1 TRBV15 . CATSRETVARGAFF TGTGCCACCAGCAGAGAGACCGTGGCACGGGGAGCTTTCTTT
. TRBJ2-7 TRBV2 TRBD2 CASVAGGDEQYF TGTGCCAGCGTAGCGGGCGGGGATGAGCAGTACTTC
. TRBJ2-1 TRBV5-1 . CASSLGEVEGYNEQFF TGCGCCAGCAGCCTGGGGGAGGTCGAGGGGTACAATGAGCAGTTCTTC
once TRBJ1-5 TRBV18 . CASSPLDRGAGSNQPQHF TGTGCCAGCTCACCACTCGACCGGGGGGCTGGGAGCAATCAGCCCCAGCATTTT
. TRBJ2-7 TRBV7-2 . CASSGDFYEQYF TGTGCCAGCAGCGGGGACTTCTACGAGCAGTACTTC
. TRBJ2-7 TRBV7-9 . CASSLFTGGHYYEQYF TGTGCCAGCAGCTTATTTACCGGGGGGCACTACTACGAGCAGTACTTC
. TRBJ2-1 TRBV7-9 TRBD2 CASSHQPGLAGYNEQFF TGTGCCAGCAGCCACCAACCGGGACTAGCGGGATACAATGAGCAGTTCTTC
once TRBJ1-2 TRBV29-1 . CSVEDGEGSYGYTF TGCAGCGTTGAAGATGGGGAGGGGAGCTATGGCTACACCTTC
once TRBJ2-7 TRBV7-6 . CASSMSRGDEQYF TGTGCCAGCAGCATGTCCAGGGGGGACGAGCAGTACTTC
. TRBJ1-5 TRBV21-1 . CASSESRDRGLQPQHF TGTGCCAGCAGCGAATCCCGGGACAGGGGGCTTCAGCCCCAGCATTTT
. TRBJ1-1 TRBV29-1 . CSVSAGMGTEAFF TGCAGCGTTTCCGCAGGAATGGGCACTGAAGCTTTCTTT
. TRBJ2-1 TRBV29-1 TRBD1 CSASGQGADEQFF TGCAGCGCCTCTGGACAGGGGGCCGATGAGCAGTTCTTC
. TRBJ2-7 TRBV30 TRBD1 CAWSVNRGPYEQYF TGTGCCTGGAGTGTAAACAGGGGGCCCTACGAGCAGTACTTC
. TRBJ1-6 TRBV2 . CASSVGDYSYNSPLHF TGTGCCAGCAGTGTAGGGGACTACTCCTATAATTCACCCCTCCACTTT
. TRBJ2-5 TRBV5-1 TRBD2 CASSSRLAGMETQYF TGCGCCAGCAGCTCTCGACTAGCGGGCATGGAGACCCAGTACTTC
few TRBJ2-7 TRBV14 . CASSQVDRGYEQYF TGTGCCAGCAGCCAAGTTGACCGCGGTTACGAGCAGTACTTC
. TRBJ2-5 TRBV15 . CATSRTEAQETQYF TGTGCCACCAGCAGGACAGAGGCACAAGAGACCCAGTACTTC
. TRBJ1-3 TRBV13 TRBD1 CASSLTGGDTIYF TGTGCCAGCAGCCTAACAGGGGGGGACACCATATATTTT
. TRBJ2-7 TRBV7-8 . CASSSQVTYEQYF TGTGCCAGCAGCTCACAGGTGACCTACGAGCAGTACTTC
. TRBJ1-6 TRBV5-1 TRBD1 CASSGTGASNSPLHF TGCGCCAGCAGTGGGACAGGGGCATCTAATTCACCCCTCCACTTT
. TRBJ2-7 TRBV7-9 . CASSLIGADYEQYF TGTGCCAGCAGCCTCATAGGGGCCGACTACGAGCAGTACTTC
. TRBJ1-6 TRBV7-6 . CASRGHNNSPLHF TGTGCCAGCAGGGGACATAATAATTCACCCCTCCACTTT
. TRBJ2-3 TRBV7-2 . CASSHGGRSTDTQYF TGTGCCAGCAGCCACGGCGGGCGTAGCACAGATACGCAGTATTTT
. TRBJ2-1 TRBV27 TRBD1 CASSTPGQGEHEQFF TGTGCCAGCAGTACTCCGGGACAGGGGGAGCATGAGCAGTTCTTC